This T cell receptor (beta chain) was profiled in a study of neurological immune-mediated disorders. Overall study context: Among the approximately 34 patients with multiple sclerosis, about 30 were relapsing-remitting, while 3 were secondary progressive. Study-wide points: Phylogenetic grouping placed 18 of 34 multiple sclerosis patients' repertoires in one related-CDR3 cluster, a possible signature.

The cDNA came from 5'RACE, which used 10-nucleotide random UMIs. TCRdb called the 5' RACE reads again in MiXCR, with one record for every CDR3 protein. This sample has 55,000 to 65,000 distinct CDR3 sequences, with 3% to 4% found just once. The CDR3 loop spans 17 amino acids. V shed 0 bases, J shed 3 bases, and the junction held 11 bases outside the gene matches. Germline V gene lookup returns CDR1 SGHRS and CDR2 YFSETQ. In its sample, this clonotype was seen many times. Its antigen is currently unknown. The sequencing sample was made of PBMCs. J is TRBJ2-5 and V is TRBV5-1; TRBD1 matches at 7 bases. The receptor was isolated from a woman aged 45-60 years with multiple sclerosis. The CDR3 here is CASSLARPPGTEETQYF. As DNA, the CDR3 is TGCGCCAGCAGCTTGGCCCGCCCTCCCGGGACAGAAGAGACCCAGTACTTC.